This T cell receptor beta chain was identified during a study of shared clonotypes between healthy human individuals. Turning to the study itself: Three plates each covered CD4 naive and memory; CD8 naive two, CD8 memory one.

The data were produced by immunoSEQ multiplex PCR, yet TCRdb's version contains in-frame clones alone and is incomplete. In the table there are more than 400,000 clones, 90% to 97% of which are singletons. The length of the CDR3 is 14 residues. V shed 4 bases and J 5 bases; nucleotides not matched to a gene: 5. CDR1 MNHNY and CDR2 SVGAGI come from the germline V gene (reference sequence). The sequenced sample consisted of naive CD4+ T cells sorted from blood. Subset here: CD45RA+ positively selected. The clonotype originates from a woman between 25 and 40 years old in good health. The gene calls are TRBV6-6 and TRBJ1-1; the match to TRBD1 covers 9 bases. CDR3 loop: CASSFGTGRTEAFF. For the CDR3, the DNA is TGTGCCAGCAGTTTCGGGACAGGGAGGACTGAAGCTTTCTTT.